This T cell receptor (beta chain) was recovered during a study of shared clonotypes between healthy human individuals. For the study at large: Each donor had three CD4 naive, three CD4 memory, two CD8 naive and one CD8 memory plate.

As regards this clone: Its antigen is not identified.

Overall study results and limits: Larger richness was generally estimated for naive than memory subsets. The sharing of 5% to 6.5% of naive CD4 clonotypes was seen across a few donors.

This CDR3 is 17 amino acids long. V trimming: 5 bases; J trimming: 0 bases; junction bases outside the gene matches: 8. Germline assignment: CDR1 SNHLY and CDR2 FYNNEI. The authors divided CD4+ cells into CD45RA+ naive and CD45RA-negative memory subsets. The assay was immunoSEQ multiplex PCR, and TCRdb's table has in-frame clones only and misses some. The data hold about 680,000 clones, with 74% observed a single time. Sequencing was performed on memory CD4+ T cells sorted from blood. As to subset: CD45RA-negative fraction. J is TRBJ2-2 and V is TRBV2; the match to TRBD2 covers 8 bases. This receptor was obtained from a woman aged 25 to 45 in good health. CDR3 nucleotides: TGTGCCAGCAGTAGGGAGACTAGCGCCTCGAACACCGGGGAGCTGTTTTTT. Translation: CASSRETSASNTGELFF.